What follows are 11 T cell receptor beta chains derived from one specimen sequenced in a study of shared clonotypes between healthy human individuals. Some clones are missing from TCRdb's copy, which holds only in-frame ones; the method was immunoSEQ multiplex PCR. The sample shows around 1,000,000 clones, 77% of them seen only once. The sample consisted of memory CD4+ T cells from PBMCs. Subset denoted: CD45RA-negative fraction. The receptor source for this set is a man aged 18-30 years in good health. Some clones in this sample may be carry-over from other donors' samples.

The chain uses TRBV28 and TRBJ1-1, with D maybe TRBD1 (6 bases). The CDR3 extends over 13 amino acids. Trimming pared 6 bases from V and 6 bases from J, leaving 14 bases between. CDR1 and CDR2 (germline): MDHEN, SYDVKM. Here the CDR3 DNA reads TGTGCCAGCAGGAAATCAGGGGTTCCTGAAGCTTTCTTT. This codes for CASRKSGVPEAFF.

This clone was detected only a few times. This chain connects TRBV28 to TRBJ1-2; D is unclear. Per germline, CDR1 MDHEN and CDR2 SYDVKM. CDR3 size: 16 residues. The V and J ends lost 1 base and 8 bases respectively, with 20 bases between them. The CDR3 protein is CASSLSGSQAMGGYTF. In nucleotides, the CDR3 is TGTGCCAGCAGTTTATCCGGGAGTCAGGCGATGGGGGGCTACACCTTC.

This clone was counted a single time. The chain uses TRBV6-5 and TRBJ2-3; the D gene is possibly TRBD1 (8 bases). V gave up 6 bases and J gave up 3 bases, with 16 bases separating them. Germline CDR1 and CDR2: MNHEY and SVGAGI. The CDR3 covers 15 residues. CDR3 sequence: CASRPGQGGTDTQYF. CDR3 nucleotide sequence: TGTGCCAGCAGACCTGGACAGGGAGGGACAGATACGCAGTATTTT.

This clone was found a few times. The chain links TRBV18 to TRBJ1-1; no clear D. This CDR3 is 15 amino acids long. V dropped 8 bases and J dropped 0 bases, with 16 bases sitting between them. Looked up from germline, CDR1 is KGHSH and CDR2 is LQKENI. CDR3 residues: CASAPGRQLNTEAFF. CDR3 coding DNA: TGTGCCAGCGCCCCTGGGCGGCAGCTGAACACTGAAGCTTTCTTT.

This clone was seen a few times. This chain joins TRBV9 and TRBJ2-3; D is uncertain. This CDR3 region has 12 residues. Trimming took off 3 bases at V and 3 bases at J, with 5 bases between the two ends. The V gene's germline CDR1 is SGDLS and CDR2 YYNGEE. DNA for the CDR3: TGTGCCAGCAGCGGGGGAACAGATACGCAGTATTTT. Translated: CASSGGTDTQYF.

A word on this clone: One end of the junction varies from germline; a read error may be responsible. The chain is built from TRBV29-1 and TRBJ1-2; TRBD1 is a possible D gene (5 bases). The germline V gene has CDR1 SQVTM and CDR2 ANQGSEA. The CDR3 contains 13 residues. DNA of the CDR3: TGTGTAGGTTCCGAACAGGCGAACTATGGCTACACCTTC. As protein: CVGSEQANYGYTF.

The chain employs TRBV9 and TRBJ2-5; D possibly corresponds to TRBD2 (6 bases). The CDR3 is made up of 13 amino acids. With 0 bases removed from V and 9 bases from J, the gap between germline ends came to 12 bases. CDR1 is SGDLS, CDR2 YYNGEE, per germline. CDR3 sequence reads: CASSVATPGAQYF. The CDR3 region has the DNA TGTGCCAGCAGCGTAGCCACTCCGGGGGCCCAGTACTTC.

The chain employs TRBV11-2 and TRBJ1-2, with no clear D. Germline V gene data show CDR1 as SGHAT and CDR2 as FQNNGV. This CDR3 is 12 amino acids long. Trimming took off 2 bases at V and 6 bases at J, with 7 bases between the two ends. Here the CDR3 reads CASSLTVDGYTF. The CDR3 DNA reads TGTGCCAGCAGCTTAACGGTCGATGGCTACACCTTC.

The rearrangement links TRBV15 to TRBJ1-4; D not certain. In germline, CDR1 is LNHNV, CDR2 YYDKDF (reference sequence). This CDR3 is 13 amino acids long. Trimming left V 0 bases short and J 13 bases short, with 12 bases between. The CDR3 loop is CATSRDQTSSLFF. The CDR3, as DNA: TGTGCCACCAGCAGAGATCAGACAAGTTCACTGTTTTTT.

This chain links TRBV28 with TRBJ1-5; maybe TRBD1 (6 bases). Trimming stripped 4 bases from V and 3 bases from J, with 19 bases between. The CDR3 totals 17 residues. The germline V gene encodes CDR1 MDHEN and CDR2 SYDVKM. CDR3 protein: CASSSSAGTRINQPQHF. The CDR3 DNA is TGTGCCAGCAGTTCAAGCGCCGGGACACGGATCAATCAGCCCCAGCATTTT.

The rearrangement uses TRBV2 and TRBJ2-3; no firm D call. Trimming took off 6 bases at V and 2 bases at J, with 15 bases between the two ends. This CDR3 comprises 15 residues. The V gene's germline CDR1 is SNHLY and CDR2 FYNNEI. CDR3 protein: CASRVTGGDTDTQYF. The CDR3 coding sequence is TGTGCCAGCAGGGTGACGGGTGGAGACACAGATACGCAGTATTTT.